This T cell receptor (beta chain) is drawn from a study of T cell responses to AZD1222 COVID-19 vaccine. General study points: Per reports, nearly half of all spike-specific TCRs target regions that are unmutated in variants.

The length of the CDR3 is 16 residues. With 2 bases removed from V and 0 bases from J, the gap between germline ends came to 11 bases. Germline CDR1 MDHEN, CDR2 SYDVKM. Sequencing was performed with immunoSEQ multiplex PCR; in TCRdb, only in-frame clones are kept and a portion is missing. The sample lists 120,000 or so clones; roughly 90% were seen once. Details on this clone: Antigen: not known.

This sample comprised peripheral blood, obtained on day 0 of AZD1222 vaccination. The source of this sequence is an adult in good health. The chain uses TRBV28 and TRBJ1-5; no reliable D call. This CDR3 is CASSLRSYYSNQPQHF. CDR3 DNA: TGTGCCAGCAGTTTAAGAAGCTATTATAGCAATCAGCCCCAGCATTTT.